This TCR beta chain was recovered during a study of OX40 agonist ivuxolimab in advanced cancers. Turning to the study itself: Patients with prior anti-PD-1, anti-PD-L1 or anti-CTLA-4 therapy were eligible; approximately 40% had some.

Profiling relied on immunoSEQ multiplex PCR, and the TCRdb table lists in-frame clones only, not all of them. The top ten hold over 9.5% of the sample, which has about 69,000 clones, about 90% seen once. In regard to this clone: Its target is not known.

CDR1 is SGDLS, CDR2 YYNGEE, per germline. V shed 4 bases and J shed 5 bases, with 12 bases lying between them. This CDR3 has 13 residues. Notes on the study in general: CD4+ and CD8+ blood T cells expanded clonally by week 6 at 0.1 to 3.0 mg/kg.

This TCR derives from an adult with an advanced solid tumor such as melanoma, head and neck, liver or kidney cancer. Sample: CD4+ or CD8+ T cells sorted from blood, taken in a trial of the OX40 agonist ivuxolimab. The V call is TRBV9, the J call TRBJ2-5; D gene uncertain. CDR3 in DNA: TGTGCCAGCAGCCTTACGCAGTGGGAGACCCAGTACTTC. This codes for CASSLTQWETQYF.